This is a list of T cell receptor beta chains from one sample in a study of T cell responses to AZD1222 COVID-19 vaccine. Only in-frame clones appear in the TCRdb table, and some are missing; sequencing was by immunoSEQ multiplex PCR. The profile shows 44,000 or so clones, about 80% of them singletons. Specimen: peripheral blood, collected 28 days after the second dose of the MenACWY control vaccine. These receptors originate from an adult who received the MenACWY meningococcal vaccine as a control. Both conserved end residues are part of each CDR3. Each record gives: D gene, J gene, clone size, V gene, CDR3 DNA, CDR3 protein. A D gene is named only where the DNA matches it firmly. A row's size may be missing; if present it is once, few, many or a size class.

- | TRBJ2-3 | once | TRBV11-2 | TGTGCCAGCAGCTCTCTAGGGCTCTCCAGACGGGATACGCAGTATTTT | CASSSLGLSRRDTQYF
- | TRBJ2-1 | once | TRBV29-1 | TGCAGCGTTGGCGCTAACAATGAGCAGTTCTTC | CSVGANNEQFF
- | TRBJ1-1 | - | TRBV28 | TGTGCCAGCAGTTCCCCAACTCCGAACACTGAAGCTTTCTTT | CASSSPTPNTEAFF
TRBD1 | TRBJ2-3 | - | TRBV3-1/TRBV3-2 | TGTGCCAGCAGCACCCGGACAGGGGGTCCCACAGATACGCAGTATTTT | CASSTRTGGPTDTQYF
- | TRBJ2-4 | - | TRBV28 | TGTGCCAGCAGTTTACGAGACATTCAGTACTTC | CASSLRDIQYF
- | TRBJ2-3 | - | TRBV19 | TGTGCCAGTAGCGAAGTTCAAGATACGCAGTATTTT | CASSEVQDTQYF
- | TRBJ1-5 | - | TRBV6-1 | TGTGCCAGCAGTGAAGGCAGCGGGGGTCGACAGCCCCAGCATTTT | CASSEGSGGRQPQHF
- | TRBJ1-4 | - | TRBV5-1 | TGCGCCAGCAGCTCTGGACACGTTAATGAAAAACTGTTTTTT | CASSSGHVNEKLFF
TRBD1 | TRBJ1-1 | - | TRBV7-8 | TGTGCCAGCAGTCCCGGGACAGCAAACACTGAAGCTTTCTTT | CASSPGTANTEAFF
TRBD1 | TRBJ2-6 | - | TRBV19 | TGTGCCAGTAGTGCCAAGGGACAGGGGTCTGGGGCCAACGTCCTGACTTTC | CASSAKGQGSGANVLTF
TRBD2 | TRBJ2-1 | - | TRBV24-1 | TGTGCCACCAGTGATACCGGGACTAGCTCCTACAATGAGCAGTTCTTC | CATSDTGTSSYNEQFF
- | TRBJ1-1 | - | TRBV6-5 | TGTGCCAGCAGCAATTACAGGGCTAGGGGAACTGAAGCTTTCTTT | CASSNYRARGTEAFF
TRBD1 | TRBJ1-1 | - | TRBV19 | TGTGCCAGTACCTGGGACAGCGCAATGAACACTGAAGCTTTCTTT | CASTWDSAMNTEAFF
- | TRBJ1-2 | - | TRBV30 | TGTGCCTGGAGCGGGGCGACACATCTCTATGGCTACACCTTC | CAWSGATHLYGYTF
TRBD2 | TRBJ2-7 | - | TRBV2 | TGTGCCAGCAGGGCCGGGACTAGCGCACCCTACGAGCAGTACTTC | CASRAGTSAPYEQYF
- | TRBJ2-1 | - | TRBV29-1 | TGCAGCGTTGGTCAGGGAACCTACAATGAGCAGTTCTTC | CSVGQGTYNEQFF
TRBD1 | TRBJ1-1 | once | TRBV10-3 | TGTGCCATCAGTGAGTCCTGGACAGGGAAAGCTTTCTTT | CAISESWTGKAFF
- | TRBJ1-1 | - | TRBV29-1 | TGCAGCGTTGGGAGGTTCGCCACTGAAGCTTTCTTT | CSVGRFATEAFF
TRBD2 | TRBJ2-4 | - | TRBV6-1 | TGTGCCAGCAGTGAAGCTAGCGGGGGGACCAAAAACATTCAGTACTTC | CASSEASGGTKNIQYF
TRBD2 | TRBJ2-3 | - | TRBV25-1 | TGTGCCAGCTCTAGACTAGCGGGAGTGGTGGATACGCAGTATTTT | CASSRLAGVVDTQYF
- | TRBJ1-2 | few | TRBV5-1 | TGCGCCAGCAGCTCACAGGGAGATGGCTACACCTTC | CASSSQGDGYTF
- | TRBJ2-3 | - | TRBV29-1 | TGCAGCGTTGAAGTGGGGGGCGGGAGCGCAGATACGCAGTATTTT | CSVEVGGGSADTQYF
- | TRBJ2-2 | - | TRBV30 | TGTGCCTGGAGTGTAAGGGGTCCAAAACACGGGGAGCTGTTTTTT | CAWSVRGPKHGELFF
- | TRBJ1-1 | - | TRBV3-1/TRBV3-2 | TGTGCCAGCAGCCAAAGAAGCGTGAACACTGAAGCTTTCTTT | CASSQRSVNTEAFF
- | TRBJ1-1 | - | TRBV5-6 | TGTGCCAGCAGCTGGGGGGCGCGAGGAAACACTGAAGCTTTCTTT | CASSWGARGNTEAFF
- | TRBJ1-2 | - | TRBV27 | TGTGCCAGCAAAACAGGGAGAGGGGATGGCTACACCTTC | CASKTGRGDGYTF
- | TRBJ1-4 | - | TRBV19 | TGTGCCAGTAGCAGACAAGCTCTGTCGTCAACTAATGAAAAACTGTTTTTT | CASSRQALSSTNEKLFF